What follows are 21 T cell receptor beta chains derived from one specimen sequenced in a study of cytomegalovirus exposure and HLA in healthy donors. Vbeta (60) and Jbeta (13) primers were used in the PCR. The repertoire was sequenced with immunoSEQ multiplex PCR; TCRdb's copy has only in-frame clones and lacks some. The profile shows around 100,000 clones, about 76% of them singletons. Sequenced material: PBMCs. These receptors all stem from a man aged 25-45 years in good health and CMV-seropositive.

This chain joins TRBV19 and TRBJ2-5; 10 positions match TRBD1. The end of the DNA is better explained by TRBJ2-7, so the J call may be wrong. Germline CDR1 is LNHDA and CDR2 is SQIVND (reference sequence). The CDR3 length is 14 residues. CDR3 nucleotide sequence: TGTGCCAGTAGTAACCGGGACAGGGGCTACGAGCAGTACTTC. Amino acids: CASSNRDRGYEQYF.

This clone occurred a few times. J is TRBJ2-7 and V is TRBV2; 8 nucleotides align to TRBD1. Germline V gene sequence: CDR1 SNHLY, CDR2 FYNNEI. CDR3 size: 15 residues. V shed 7 bases and J 5 bases; nucleotides not matched to a gene: 13. The CDR3 region is CASTGQRDRSHEQYF. The CDR3 DNA is TGTGCCAGCACGGGCCAACGGGACAGGTCCCACGAGCAGTACTTC.

In the case of this clone: Relative to the germline gene, one junction end is altered; a read error may explain this. The rearrangement links TRBV28 to TRBJ2-7, with 11 bases aligning to TRBD1. CDR1 MDHEN and CDR2 SYDVKM come from the germline V gene. This CDR3 spans 17 amino acids. The CDR3 region has the DNA TGTGCCAGCAGTTCTAGGTTGGGGACAGGGGGGACCTACGGGCAGTACTTC. Protein sequence: CASSSRLGTGGTYGQYF.

This clone appeared a single time. The rearrangement uses TRBV6-5 and TRBJ2-5; no definite D call. CDR3 length: 13 amino acids. From germline, CDR1 is MNHEY and CDR2 SVGAGI. Trimming removed 6 bases from V and 10 bases from J, with 18 bases in between. CDR3 in DNA: TGTGCCAGCAGAAAACAGTCGAGTGTGATCCAGTACTTC. Translation gives CASRKQSSVIQYF.

This clone was observed a handful of times. This chain connects TRBV6-4 to TRBJ1-1; perhaps TRBD1 as D (5 bases). The CDR3 contains 14 residues. Germline V CDR1 and CDR2: MRHNA, SNTAGT. Trimming removed 6 bases at V and 1 base at J, with 12 bases between. Here the CDR3 DNA reads TGTGCCAGCAGGCCTTCGGGGGAGAACACTGAAGCTTTCTTT. Protein: CASRPSGENTEAFF.

The chain uses TRBV5-1 and TRBJ2-3; 10 nucleotides match TRBD2. J lost 6 bases, V lost 4 bases, and 5 bases had no gene match. Germline CDR1 reads SGHRS; CDR2 reads YFSETQ. There are 14 residues in the CDR3. The CDR3 region is CASSPAGGGDTQYF. Here the CDR3 DNA reads TGCGCCAGCAGCCCAGCGGGGGGGGGTGATACGCAGTATTTT.

A single count supports this clone. V and J are TRBV28 and TRBJ1-2, with 7 bases that match TRBD1. Germline loops: CDR1 MDHEN, CDR2 SYDVKM. This CDR3 has 14 amino acids. V lost 6 bases and J lost 8; bases outside the gene matches: 12. CDR3 sequence: CASSIRDRFRGYTF. CDR3 nucleotide sequence: TGTGCCAGCAGCATCCGGGACAGATTTAGGGGCTACACCTTC.

This chain uses TRBV9 with TRBJ2-7; TRBD1 is a possible D gene (5 bases). The CDR3 loop spans 14 amino acids. CDR1 SGDLS and CDR2 YYNGEE come from the germline V gene. Trimming took off 0 bases at V and 1 base at J, with 8 bases between the two ends. The CDR3 loop reads CASSVATGSYEQYF. The CDR3 DNA reads TGTGCCAGCAGCGTAGCTACAGGATCCTACGAGCAGTACTTC.

This clone was found a few times. The chain couples TRBV6-5 to TRBJ1-1, with a tentative D call TRBD1 (5 bases). The V gene lost 7 bases and the J gene lost 4 bases, with 10 bases spanning the gap. The CDR3 sequence is 12 residues long. Germline V CDR1 and CDR2: MNHEY, SVGAGI. For the CDR3, the DNA is TGTGCCAGCACCCCTGGGGCCACTGAAGCTTTCTTT. Translating it yields CASTPGATEAFF.

The chain joins TRBV4-2 to TRBJ2-1; possibly TRBD1 for D (6 bases). The CDR3 loop spans 16 amino acids. Germline loops: CDR1 LGHNA, CDR2 YNFKEQ. Deletions cut 1 base from V and 2 bases from J, with 12 bases between. The CDR3 spells CASSQVSGQTYNEQFF. CDR3 bases: TGTGCCAGCAGCCAAGTTTCTGGACAGACCTACAATGAGCAGTTCTTC.

This sequence joins TRBV7-6 and TRBJ2-3; D is unresolved. The CDR3 has 16 residues. V lost 0 bases and J 0 bases, leaving 10 bases between the germline ends. Looked up from germline, CDR1 is SGHVS and CDR2 is FNYEAQ. CDR3 amino acids: CASSLARSSSTDTQYF. For the CDR3, the DNA is TGTGCCAGCAGCTTAGCGCGATCTTCTAGCACAGATACGCAGTATTTT.

This clone occurred a few times. This rearrangement joins TRBV4-3 to TRBJ2-1; 7 bases match TRBD1. With V trimmed by 0 bases and J by 3 bases, 5 bases remained unmatched. The germline gives CDR1 LGHNA, CDR2 YSLEER. CDR3 length: 16 amino acids. The CDR3: CASSQDFGQDYNEQFF. CDR3 DNA sequence: TGCGCCAGCAGCCAAGATTTCGGACAGGACTACAATGAGCAGTTCTTC.

The chain recombines TRBV6-1 with TRBJ1-2; D not certain. From germline, CDR1 is MNHNS and CDR2 SASEGT. Trimming left V 0 bases short and J 6 bases short, with 14 bases between. CDR3 length: 15 residues. CDR3: CASSEARVEVNGYTF. As DNA, the CDR3 is TGTGCCAGCAGTGAAGCGAGGGTGGAGGTCAATGGCTACACCTTC.

The chain joins TRBV30 to TRBJ1-2; 12 nucleotides line up with TRBD1. Germline CDR1 and CDR2: GTSNPN and SVGIG (reference sequence). The CDR3 length is 14 residues. Trimming removed 1 base from V and 6 bases from J; junction bases left unmatched: 3. The chain's CDR3 is CAWSAGTGGHGYTF. CDR3 sequence (DNA): TGTGCCTGGAGTGCCGGGACAGGGGGCCATGGCTACACCTTC.

The table lists this clone with a count of one. J is TRBJ2-2 and V is TRBV11-3; no definite D call. V lost 4 bases and J lost 4, with 13 bases in between. CDR3 size: 15 residues. Germline V gene sequence: CDR1 SGHNT, CDR2 YENEEA. The CDR3 here is CASSSTLQSTGELFF. The CDR3, as DNA: TGTGCCAGCAGCTCAACCCTTCAGTCCACCGGGGAGCTGTTTTTT.

This chain joins TRBV15 and TRBJ2-7, with TRBD1 matching 7 bases. The trim removed 5 bases at V and 3 bases at J, leaving 4 bases unmatched. Per the germline V gene, CDR1 is LNHNV and CDR2 is YYDKDF (reference sequence). The length of the CDR3 is 13 residues. CDR3 protein: CATSGGQVYEQYF. The CDR3 DNA follows: TGTGCCACCAGCGGCGGACAGGTCTACGAGCAGTACTTC.

This sequence joins TRBV7-2 and TRBJ2-2; D not resolved. Germline CDR1 and CDR2: SGHTA and FQGNSA. V shed 3 bases and J shed 1 base, with 12 bases lying between them. The CDR3 consists of 16 residues. The CDR3 spells CASSLRGGGNTGELFF. The CDR3 nucleotides read TGTGCCAGCAGCTTGAGAGGCGGCGGGAACACCGGGGAGCTGTTTTTT.

This clone was picked up one time. The rearrangement links TRBV29-1 to TRBJ1-1; TRBD1 might be the D (5 bases). This CDR3 spans 14 amino acids. The germline V gene has CDR1 SQVTM and CDR2 ANQGSEA. CDR3 sequence: CKVEDGTGNTEAFF. The CDR3 nucleotides read TGCAAAGTTGAAGACGGCACAGGGAACACTGAAGCTTTCTTT.

This chain connects TRBV5-1 to TRBJ2-2; D is possibly TRBD1 (6 bases). The CDR3 consists of 13 residues. V lost 7 bases and J lost 4, with 11 bases in between. Looked up from germline, CDR1 is SGHRS and CDR2 is YFSETQ. The CDR3 DNA reads as TGCGCCAGCCGAACAGGGAGCACCGGGGAGCTGTTTTTT. Its protein product is CASRTGSTGELFF.

This clone was observed a handful of times. The chain couples TRBV7-6 to TRBJ2-7, with TRBD1 matching over 7 bases. Germline V gives CDR1 SGHVS, CDR2 FNYEAQ. The CDR3 consists of 16 residues. The junction had 8 bases not matched to a gene; V was cut back by 3 bases and J by 0 bases. The CDR3 DNA follows: TGTGCCAGCAGCTTGGGCGGACAGGAGAGCTCCTACGAGCAGTACTTC. It is translated as CASSLGGQESSYEQYF.

This chain links TRBV7-2 with TRBJ2-5; D is unclear. Germline V gene lookup returns CDR1 SGHTA and CDR2 FQGNSA. V gave up 0 bases and J gave up 1 base, with 6 bases separating them. The CDR3 contains 14 residues. The CDR3 DNA sequence: TGTGCCAGCAGCTTAGCTGGGCTCCAAGAGACCCAGTACTTC. Translating it yields CASSLAGLQETQYF.